The clone carrying this T cell receptor beta chain was counted a few times. RNA in amounts of about 0.5 to 1 ug was reverse transcribed with random hexamers. The amplification used immunoSEQ multiplex PCR on TCR beta CDR3; it spanned 54 Vbeta and 13 Jbeta. MiXCR was run by TCRdb on the immunoSEQ multiplex PCR reads, yielding one entry per CDR3 protein. In the table there are about 200,000 distinct CDR3 sequences, 85% to 95% of which are singletons. The data were obtained in a study of CD8 T cells in Susac syndrome. TCR beta sequencing covered blood CD8+ and CD4+ T cells. Isolation of CD8+ and CD4+ T cells was performed negatively, whereas enrichment of TEMRA cells was done by FACS. Material: CD4+ T cells from PBMCs. The clonotype was recovered from a human donor in good health.

CDR3 bases: TGTGCCAGCAGCTTGGCCCGGGGGACCCTCGATGGCTACACCTTC. Amino acids: CASSLARGTLDGYTF. The chain combines TRBV5-4 with TRBJ1-2; the D gene is possibly TRBD1 (5 bases). This CDR3 is 15 amino acids long. CDR1 and CDR2 from the germline V gene are SGHNT and YYREEE (reference sequence). Between the trimmed V and J ends, which lost 0 bases and 6 bases, there was a span of 15 bases.